The 12 T cell receptor beta chains presented below share a single source sample, sequenced in a study of T cell clonality in common variable immunodeficiency. Clones were sequenced by immunoSEQ multiplex PCR, and TCRdb holds only the in-frame ones, with some missing. The sample contains about 35,000 clones, none of them singletons. Input material: peripheral blood mononuclear cells. These receptors were obtained from a person between 18 and 75 years old in good health.

This clone was seen ten or more times. The read falls 3 residues short of the CDR3 end, and the missing part is taken from the germline J gene. V is TRBV7-2 and J is TRBJ2-5; D is possibly TRBD1 (5 bases). V gave up 3 bases and J gave up 4 bases, with 9 bases separating them. From germline, CDR1 is SGHTA and CDR2 FQGNSA. CDR3 size: 13 residues. CDR3 residues: CASSFQGRETQYF. CDR3 DNA, as far as it was read: TGTGCCAGCAGCTTTCAGGGAAGAGAGACC.

This clone was seen repeatedly, ten times or more. Coverage ceases 3 residues before the CDR3 finishes, and the germline J gene fills in the end. The V call is TRBV7-9, the J call TRBJ1-5; 9 bases fit TRBD1. CDR1 is SEHNR, CDR2 FQNEAQ, per germline (reference sequence). The J segment lost 7 bases and the V segment lost 1 base, leaving 2 bases of the junction unmatched. This CDR3 is built from 14 residues. The sequenced CDR3 bases are TGTGCCAGCAGCTTAGGACAGGGGGAACAGCCC. Its protein product is CASSLGQGEQP. The entire CDR3 reads CASSLGQGEQPQHF. Combining the CDR3 with reference TRBV7-9 and TRBJ1-5 gives the whole variable domain DTGVSQNPRHKITKRGQNVTFRCDPISEHNRLYWYRQTLGQGPEFLTYFQNEAQLEKSRLLSDRFSAERPKGSFSTLEIQRTEQGDSAMYLCASSLGQGEQPQHFGDGTRLSIL.

This clone was seen ten or more times. The CDR3 extends 3 residues past the end of the read, so its final part is completed from the germline J gene. The V call is TRBV7-3, the J call TRBJ2-5, with 9 bases matching TRBD2. V trimming: 4 bases; J trimming: 3 bases; junction bases outside the gene matches: 6. Looked up from germline, CDR1 is SGHTA and CDR2 is FQGTGA. The CDR3 runs to 15 residues. CDR3 protein: CASSSRAGGKETQYF. CDR3 DNA (partial): TGTGCCAGCAGCTCCCGGGCGGGAGGGAAAGAGACC.

A remark on this clone: Read sequence stops 3 residues before the CDR3 end, and the germline J gene provides the missing end. V is TRBV11-2 and J is TRBJ1-5, with D perhaps TRBD1 (6 bases). The CDR3 contains 15 residues. In germline, CDR1 is SGHAT, CDR2 FQNNGV. V was trimmed by 4 bases and J by 0 bases, leaving 10 bases between them. CDR3 DNA (partial): TGTGCCAGCAGCTCCGGACAGCATAGCAATCAGCCC. Translating gives CASSSGQHSNQP. The full CDR3 is CASSSGQHSNQPQHF.

At least ten counts were recorded for this clone. With the read ending 3 residues before the CDR3 end, the germline J gene is used to fill in that end. The V and J genes are TRBV19 and TRBJ2-3, with 7 bases identical to TRBD1. J was trimmed by 6 bases and V by 4 bases; bases with no gene match: 13. The germline V gene encodes CDR1 LNHDA and CDR2 SQIVND (reference sequence). The length of the CDR3 is 16 residues. The sequenced part of the CDR3 DNA is TGTGCCAGTAGTAGGACCAAAAGACAGGGAAGGGATACG. It yields the protein CASSRTKRQGRDT. The full CDR3 protein reads CASSRTKRQGRDTQYF.

Many counts were recorded for this clone. CDR3 DNA (partial): TGCGCCAGCAGCTTGGACCCTTTAACTAGCGCGAGCTCCTACGAG. It specifies CASSLDPLTSASSYE. The CDR3 as a whole reads CASSLDPLTSASSYEQYF. The chain carries TRBV5-1 and TRBJ2-7; 7 nucleotides line up with TRBD2. The read finishes 3 residues shy of the CDR3 end, and the germline J gene is used to complete it. Trimming took 0 bases from V and 0 from J; bases not matched to a gene: 12. Per germline, CDR1 SGHRS and CDR2 YFSETQ. The CDR3 runs 18 residues.

This clone has at least ten counts. The read ends 3 residues shy of where the CDR3 ends; the end is completed using the germline J gene. The chain uses TRBV11-3 and TRBJ2-7; the match to TRBD1 covers 11 bases. Germline assignment: CDR1 SGHNT and CDR2 YENEEA. J gave up 6 bases and V 5 bases, and 3 bases lay outside the gene matches. The CDR3 has 13 amino acids. The CDR3 reads CASSTGTGGEQYF. The covered CDR3 bases are TGTGCCAGCAGCACCGGGACAGGGGGCGAG.

The table lists this clone with many counts. The CDR3 extends 3 residues past the end of the read, so its final part is completed from the germline J gene. This sequence joins TRBV18 and TRBJ1-1; maybe TRBD1 (6 bases). Germline CDR1 KGHSH, CDR2 LQKENI. V was clipped by 3 bases and J by 0 bases, with 20 bases between them. The CDR3 is 18 amino acids. Partial CDR3 DNA: TGTGCCAGCTCACCCGTCGGGACACTTGGGGCACTGAACACTGAA. Translating gives CASSPVGTLGALNTE. The full-length CDR3 reads as CASSPVGTLGALNTEAFF.

This clone was counted ten times or more. At one of its ends the junction is not consistent with the germline gene, which may arise from a read error. The read ends 3 residues shy of where the CDR3 ends; the end is completed using the germline J gene. V and J are TRBV4-2 and TRBJ2-3; TRBD2 matches at 10 bases. This CDR3 is built from 16 residues. Germline V CDR1 and CDR2: LGHNA, YNFKEQ. CDR3 amino acids: CASSRLAGERSDTQYF. The sequenced part of the CDR3 DNA is TGCGCCAGCAGCCGCCTAGCGGGAGAACGCTCAGATACG.

The sample holds many counts of this clone. The read finishes 3 residues shy of the CDR3 end, and the germline J gene is used to complete it. The same CDR3 also results from other DNA sequences found in this sample. This chain uses TRBV7-9 with TRBJ2-1; a weak D match, TRBD1 (5 bases). In germline, CDR1 is SEHNR, CDR2 FQNEAQ (reference sequence). This CDR3 region has 14 residues. V lost 1 base and J lost 4, with 8 bases in between. CDR3 region: CASSLGGLYNEQFF. The part of the CDR3 DNA that was read is TGTGCCAGCAGCTTAGGGGGCCTATACAATGAG. Variable domain in full (rest from reference TRBV7-9 and TRBJ2-1): DTGVSQNPRHKITKRGQNVTFRCDPISEHNRLYWYRQTLGQGPEFLTYFQNEAQLEKSRLLSDRFSAERPKGSFSTLEIQRTEQGDSAMYLCASSLGGLYNEQFFGPGTRLTVL.

There are many counts of this clone. The read comes to an end 3 residues before the CDR3 does, leaving the germline J gene to fill in the end. This chain uses TRBV20-1 with TRBJ2-5; TRBD1 agrees at 7 bases. The germline V gene encodes CDR1 DFQATT and CDR2 SNEGSKA (reference sequence). The CDR3 has 12 amino acids. V was pared by 5 bases and J by 5 bases, with 5 bases of the junction left unmatched. CDR3 DNA, as far as it was read: TGCAGTGCTGAGACAGGGATGGAGACC. Amino acid sequence: CSAETGMET. Given in full, the CDR3 is CSAETGMETQYF.

At least ten counts were recorded for this clone. With the read ending 3 residues before the CDR3 end, the germline J gene is used to fill in that end. The chain couples TRBV11-2 to TRBJ2-2, with 9 bases that match TRBD2. The V gene end was trimmed by 2 bases and the J gene end by 5 bases; junction bases not matched to a gene: 0. CDR1 SGHAT and CDR2 FQNNGV come from the germline V gene. This CDR3 region has 14 residues. CDR3 loop: CASSLLAGTGELFF. CDR3 DNA (partial): TGTGCCAGCAGCTTACTAGCGGGGACCGGGGAG.